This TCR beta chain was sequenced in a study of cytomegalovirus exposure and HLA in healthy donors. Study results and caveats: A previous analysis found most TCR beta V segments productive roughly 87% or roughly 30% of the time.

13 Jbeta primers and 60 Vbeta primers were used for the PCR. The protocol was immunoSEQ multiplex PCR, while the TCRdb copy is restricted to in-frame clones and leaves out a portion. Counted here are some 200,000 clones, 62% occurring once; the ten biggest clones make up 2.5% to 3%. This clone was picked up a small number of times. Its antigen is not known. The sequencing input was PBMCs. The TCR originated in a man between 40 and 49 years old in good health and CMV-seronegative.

The CDR3 is CAWSGRGLEQYF. The CDR3 DNA sequence: TGTGCCTGGAGTGGGAGAGGGCTTGAGCAGTACTTC. V usage is TRBV30 and J usage is TRBJ2-7, with D possibly being TRBD2 (5 bases). The CDR3 runs to 12 residues. Trimming left V 1 base short and J 7 bases short, with 11 bases between. Germline CDR1 is GTSNPN and CDR2 is SVGIG (reference sequence).